The source of this TCR beta chain is a study of blood T cell repertoires in COVID-19. Study information: In each case, the material was cDNA or gDNA derived from T cells, B-cell-depleted T cells, or PBMCs.

Looked up from germline, CDR1 is ENHRY and CDR2 is SYGVKD. There are 17 residues in the CDR3. The V segment lost 2 bases and the J segment 0 bases; nucleotides outside the gene matches: 6. Some clones are missing from TCRdb's copy, which holds only in-frame ones; the method was immunoSEQ multiplex PCR. The table shows tens of thousands of clones, with approximately 86% occurring only once. Seattle's cohort entered during active infection and was followed longitudinally. V usage is TRBV10-3 and J usage is TRBJ2-5; 10 bases line up with TRBD1. The TCR comes from a woman aged 80 or older with COVID-19, enrolled during active disease. The sequencing sample was made of peripheral blood. The CDR3 reads CAISEPDRGSYQETQYF. CDR3 in DNA: TGTGCCATCAGTGAGCCGGACAGGGGGTCGTACCAAGAGACCCAGTACTTC.